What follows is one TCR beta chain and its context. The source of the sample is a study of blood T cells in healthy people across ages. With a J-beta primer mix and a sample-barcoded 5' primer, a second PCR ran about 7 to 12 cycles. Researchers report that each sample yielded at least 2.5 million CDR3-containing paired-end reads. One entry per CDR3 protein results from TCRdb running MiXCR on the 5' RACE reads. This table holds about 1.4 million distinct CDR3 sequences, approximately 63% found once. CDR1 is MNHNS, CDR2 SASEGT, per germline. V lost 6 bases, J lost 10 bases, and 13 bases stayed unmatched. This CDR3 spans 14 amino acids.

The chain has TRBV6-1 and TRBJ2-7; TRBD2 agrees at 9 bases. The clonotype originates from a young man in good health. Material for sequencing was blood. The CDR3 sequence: CASRAGTSSNTQYF. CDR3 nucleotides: TGTGCCAGCAGAGCCGGGACTAGCAGTAACACTCAGTACTTC.